These 20 T cell receptor beta chains were sequenced from one sample in a study of shared clonotypes between healthy human individuals. Assay: immunoSEQ multiplex PCR; the TCRdb copy retains only in-frame clones and omits some. The sample consists of over a million clones, roughly 96% of them appearing once. Sequenced sample: naive CD4+ T cells sorted from blood. Subset: CD45RA+ positively selected. Every receptor here comes from a young man in good health.

This sequence joins TRBV6-1 and TRBJ1-5, with D unclear. Germline assignment: CDR1 MNHNS and CDR2 SASEGT. Trimming stripped 4 bases from V and 6 bases from J, with 13 bases between. The CDR3 has 14 residues. The CDR3 coding sequence is TGTGCCAGCAGTGTCGATGGGAGGGTTCAGCCCCAGCATTTT. Translation gives CASSVDGRVQPQHF.

V usage is TRBV7-2 and J usage is TRBJ2-7; TRBD2 matches 9 bases. The CDR3 totals 14 residues. CDR1 is SGHTA and CDR2 is FQGNSA in the germline V gene. V lost 5 bases and J lost 4; bases outside the gene matches: 6. The CDR3 DNA reads as TGTGCCAGCAGCATACTTAGCGGGAGTTACGAGCAGTACTTC. Amino acid sequence: CASSILSGSYEQYF.

A single count supports this clone. The chain is built from TRBV10-2 and TRBJ2-2, with D unclear. This CDR3 is 12 amino acids long. Germline values: CDR1 WSHSY, CDR2 SAAADI. Trimming removed 4 bases from V and 4 bases from J, with 4 bases in between. In DNA form, the CDR3 reads TGCGCCAGCAGTGTGCGCACCGGGGAGCTGTTTTTT. Encoded protein: CASSVRTGELFF.

DNA of the CDR3: TGCAGCGCTGACAGGGGTCCCTATGGCTACACCTTC. Translation gives CSADRGPYGYTF. The chain recombines TRBV29-1 with TRBJ1-2, with 8 bases identical to TRBD1. The CDR3 loop spans 12 amino acids. Per germline, CDR1 SQVTM and CDR2 ANQGSEA. V lost 7 bases to trimming and J lost 4 bases; unmatched junction nucleotides: 5.

This chain links TRBV5-5 with TRBJ2-7, with 11 bases lining up with TRBD1. Germline assignment: CDR1 SGHKS and CDR2 YYEKEE (reference sequence). The CDR3 covers 15 residues. V was clipped by 0 bases and J by 5 bases; unmatched bases: 4. This CDR3 is CASSLGWTGGDEQYF. The CDR3 coding sequence is TGTGCCAGCAGCTTGGGGTGGACAGGGGGCGACGAGCAGTACTTC.

The chain links TRBV5-1 to TRBJ1-3, with D uncertain. This CDR3 is 16 amino acids long. The V gene's germline CDR1 is SGHRS and CDR2 YFSETQ. Deletions cut 7 bases from V and 4 bases from J, with 21 bases between. CDR3 sequence: CASGDPGSWAGNTIYF. The DNA of the CDR3 is TGCGCCAGCGGCGATCCGGGCAGCTGGGCGGGAAACACCATATATTTT.

V is TRBV2 and J is TRBJ2-7, with D tentatively TRBD1 (5 bases). Germline V CDR1 and CDR2: SNHLY, FYNNEI. The V end was cut by 7 bases, the J end by 3 bases, with 10 bases between. The CDR3 sequence is 12 residues long. The CDR3 DNA sequence: TGTGCCAGCACCCCCGACAGCTACGAGCAGTACTTC. It translates to CASTPDSYEQYF.

The genes are TRBV6-1 and TRBJ1-4, with TRBD1 matching over 10 bases. The trim removed 7 bases at V and 5 bases at J, leaving 4 bases unmatched. This CDR3 region has 14 residues. CDR1 is MNHNS, CDR2 SASEGT, per germline. The CDR3 DNA sequence: TGTGCCAGCAACGGGGACAGGGGAAATGAAAAACTGTTTTTT. It yields the protein CASNGDRGNEKLFF.

The chain joins TRBV27 to TRBJ2-7; TRBD2 matches 12 bases. The V gene's germline CDR1 is MNHEY and CDR2 SMNVEV (reference sequence). With V trimmed by 2 bases and J by 6 bases, 14 bases remained unmatched. The CDR3 runs 18 residues. CDR3 coding DNA: TGTGCCAGCAGTTTACGTGGACTAGCGGGACTCCGTCCCGCCGAGCAGTACTTC. Protein: CASSLRGLAGLRPAEQYF.

The V gene is TRBV15, the J gene TRBJ2-3; D might be TRBD1 (5 bases). CDR3 length: 16 residues. Germline loops: CDR1 LNHNV, CDR2 YYDKDF (reference sequence). Trimming took 0 bases from V and 3 from J, leaving 13 bases between them. The CDR3 nucleotides read TGTGCCACCAGCAGAGATCCAGGGCTTCGAACAGATACGCAGTATTTT. This sequence encodes CATSRDPGLRTDTQYF.

The CDR3 is CASSSSWGENNEQFF. Written as DNA, the CDR3 is TGTGCCAGCAGCTCCTCTTGGGGGGAGAACAATGAGCAGTTCTTC. The chain links TRBV11-3 to TRBJ2-1; TRBD2 might be the D (6 bases). The CDR3 has 15 residues. V gave up 4 bases and J gave up 5 bases, with 15 bases separating them. Germline V CDR1 and CDR2: SGHNT, YENEEA.

J is TRBJ2-1 and V is TRBV28; maybe TRBD1 (6 bases). V was shortened by 5 bases and J by 5 bases, with 16 bases between the two germline ends. The V gene's germline CDR1 is MDHEN and CDR2 SYDVKM. This CDR3 is 15 amino acids long. The CDR3, as DNA: TGTGCCAGCAGTGGGGAGTACAAGGGGGACAATGAGCAGTTCTTC. It yields the protein CASSGEYKGDNEQFF.

The chain combines TRBV5-4 with TRBJ1-4; no firm D call. The V end lost 0 bases, the J end lost 0 bases, and 6 bases lay between the germline ends. The CDR3 has 15 residues. Germline V gives CDR1 SGHNT, CDR2 YYREEE (reference sequence). The CDR3 is CASSLGASTNEKLFF. The CDR3 DNA follows: TGTGCCAGCAGCTTGGGAGCCTCAACTAATGAAAAACTGTTTTTT.

The chain links TRBV18 to TRBJ1-1, with unresolved D. The germline V gene has CDR1 KGHSH and CDR2 LQKENI. CDR3 length equals 13 residues. V was trimmed by 3 bases and J by 4 bases, leaving 9 bases between them. The CDR3 DNA reads as TGTGCCAGCTCACCGGATGGTGTCACTGAAGCTTTCTTT. Protein: CASSPDGVTEAFF.

Worth noting for this clone: Other DNA sequences from this sample encode an identical CDR3 as well. The chain combines TRBV18 with TRBJ2-3, with 8 bases lining up with TRBD1. Germline CDR1 reads KGHSH; CDR2 reads LQKENI. The CDR3 runs 14 residues. V shed 3 bases and J 3 bases; nucleotides not matched to a gene: 2. The CDR3 DNA reads TGTGCCAGCTCACCTACAGGGGGAACAGATACGCAGTATTTT. This encodes CASSPTGGTDTQYF.

The chain is built from TRBV6-1 and TRBJ2-3; TRBD2 aligns across 11 bases. Trimming removed 4 bases from V and 0 bases from J; junction bases left unmatched: 3. CDR1 and CDR2 (germline): MNHNS, SASEGT. The length of the CDR3 is 16 residues. In nucleotides, the CDR3 is TGTGCCAGCAGTGCTTGGACTAGCGGGAGCACAGATACGCAGTATTTT. Its translation: CASSAWTSGSTDTQYF.

V is TRBV10-2 and J is TRBJ2-3; D possibly uses TRBD1 or TRBD2 (6 bases each). There are 15 residues in the CDR3. Trimming removed 7 bases from V and 1 base from J, with 15 bases in between. Germline lookup yields CDR1 WSHSY and CDR2 SAAADI. The CDR3 is CASTWGRDGTDTQYF. In DNA form, the CDR3 reads TGCGCCAGCACCTGGGGGCGGGACGGCACAGATACGCAGTATTTT.

The V gene is TRBV28, the J gene TRBJ1-2, with D uncertain. In germline, CDR1 is MDHEN, CDR2 SYDVKM. Trimming took off 7 bases at V and 6 bases at J, with 24 bases between the two ends. The CDR3 is made up of 16 amino acids. This CDR3 is CASTPYLTRITDGYTF. In DNA, the CDR3 is TGTGCCAGCACCCCTTATTTAACGCGCATAACCGATGGCTACACCTTC.

V gene TRBV4-2 combines with J gene TRBJ2-7; D gene unclear. The CDR3 runs 16 residues. Germline lookup yields CDR1 LGHNA and CDR2 YNFKEQ. Between the trimmed V and J ends, which lost 2 bases and 0 bases, there was a span of 14 bases. This chain's CDR3 is CASSQYVQRSSYEQYF. As DNA, the CDR3 is TGTGCCAGCAGCCAATACGTACAAAGGAGCTCCTACGAGCAGTACTTC.

This chain connects TRBV28 to TRBJ1-4; TRBD1 is a possible D gene (6 bases). This CDR3 is 17 amino acids long. The V gene lost 3 bases and the J gene lost 0 bases, with 14 bases spanning the gap. Germline CDR1 MDHEN, CDR2 SYDVKM. In DNA, the CDR3 is TGTGCCAGCAGTTTGATGGGGGCGCGAGCAACTAATGAAAAACTGTTTTTT. This gives the protein CASSLMGARATNEKLFF.